This T cell receptor (beta chain) comes out of a study of shared clonotypes between healthy human individuals. Over several immunoSEQ plates, each subset's genomic DNA was distributed in even portions. Data came from immunoSEQ multiplex PCR; TCRdb stores just in-frame clones and leaves some out. This sample has millions of clones, with approximately 94% found just once. This clone was picked up one time. The origin of this receptor is a man younger than 35 in good health. The specimen was naive CD4+ T cells sorted from blood. Subset specified: CD45RA+ positively selected.

The CDR3 DNA reads as TGTGCCAGTAGTGTTCGCTCGGGACGGATGAACACCGGGGAGCTGTTTTTT. Protein product: CASSVRSGRMNTGELFF. The chain uses TRBV19 and TRBJ2-2; D possibly uses TRBD1 or TRBD2 (5 bases each). The CDR3 contains 17 residues. V lost 5 bases, J lost 1 base, and 17 bases lay in between. Germline V gene sequence: CDR1 LNHDA, CDR2 SQIVND (reference sequence).